This T cell receptor (beta chain) was documented in a study of graft-versus-host responses after intestinal transplantation. Concerning this clone itself: Its antigen is currently unknown.

Measured with immunoSEQ multiplex PCR; TCRdb has only the in-frame clones, and not every one. The sample holds roughly 97,000 clones, 87% seen once. Germline trimming cut 0 bases from V and 8 bases from J; bases unmatched to any gene: 12. The germline V gene encodes CDR1 SEHNR and CDR2 FQNEAQ (reference sequence). The CDR3 sequence is 16 residues long. The chain links TRBV7-9 to TRBJ1-2; TRBD1 matches 7 bases. The receptor's source is a human donor who received an intestinal transplant. Sequenced here: unstimulated CD4+ T cells sorted from spleen or lymph node cells, sampled before intestinal transplant. The CDR3 here is CASSLAGLTGRNGYTF. The CDR3 DNA is TGTGCCAGCAGCTTAGCGGGTTTGACAGGGAGGAACGGCTACACCTTC.